This T cell receptor (beta chain) stems from a study of Ad26.COV2.S vaccination and SARS-CoV-2 variants (dated by TCRdb to about 2021). Regarding the complete study: Donors in the vaccine arm were drawn from COV1001, a multicentre, randomized, double-blind, placebo-controlled phase I-IIa trial testing Ad26.COV2.S in healthy adults. Ad26.COV2.S was administered intramuscularly at 5 x 10^10 or 1 x 10^11 viral particles, either as a single shot or as two shots given 56 days apart. TCRbeta repertoire sequencing served as the tool for gauging how specific and how broad the SARS-CoV-2-reactive T cell receptors were following Ad26.COV2.S vaccination. The TCR-sequenced set comprised about 32 samples: some 19 Ad26.COV2.S vaccine recipients, 5 placebo recipients and 8 SARS-CoV-2 convalescent individuals. Participants in the trial were split at random into five groups of five each, receiving low-dose or high-dose Ad26.COV2.S once or twice, or else placebo on both occasions. Throughout the experiments and outcome assessment, investigators stayed blinded to trial group allocation.

Explained via the paper, the treatment or condition label denotes: some 19 received Ad26.COV2.S at low or high dose, single or two shots; roughly five received placebo; per-sample allocation not given. For vaccine and placebo recipients, repertoires were sequenced using samples collected on day 63 after the first injection. In Cohort 1b, 25 adults aged 18-55 years were enrolled at a single site in Boston, USA, between 29 July and 7 August 2020. As a vaccine, Ad26.COV2.S was a replication-incompetent adenovirus type 26 vector that expressed a prefusion-stabilized SARS-CoV-2 spike protein derived from the original Wuhan strain. CDR1 and CDR2 are drawn from the germline V gene (reference sequence): LGHDT, YNNKEL. The cysteine opens and the phenylalanine closes a CDR3 of 14 amino acids. CDR3 DNA is the only sequence kept; it has 42 bases, read in frame from the first base. The V and J ends are trimmed by 0 bases and 5 bases, leaving 10 bases between them.

This clone was seen more than once but under ten times. The target of this receptor is not known. No base quality information exists; no much larger clone differs at one position. The immunoSEQ Assay was the method used to sequence TCRbeta CDR3 regions. After extraction, genomic DNA underwent amplification by bias-controlled multiplex PCR, followed by high-throughput sequencing. Processing in the source paper ran as follows. To quantify the absolute abundance of every unique TCRbeta CDR3 region, sequences were collapsed and filtered. T cell fraction was estimated by normalizing TCRbeta template counts to usable DNA, which was measured by amplifying reference genes present in all nucleated cells. Repertoire TCRs were annotated as SARS-CoV-2-specific by exact matching of V gene, CDR3 amino acid sequence and J gene to a known reactive TCR set. MIRA supplied the reference SARS-CoV-2 TCR set, which was filtered for enrichment in COVID-19-positive ImmuneCODE repertoires so that public or cross-reactive TCRs were removed. Drawing on the MIRA antigens, annotated TCRs were analysed further at the level of specific ORF or position within ORF. Breadth was defined as annotated unique rearrangements over total unique productive rearrangements; depth was the summed frequency of those rearrangements. Group comparisons of TCR breadth used two-sided Wilcoxon rank-sum tests. Entries here come from immuneACCESS through TCRdb and include only in-frame sequences with V and J called. Some clones fail to appear in such tables; in the studies checked, an unresolved V gene covers under half of the shortfall, and the cause of the remainder is unknown. The V and J calls and clone size come from that table; D and trimming were worked out from the DNA. This sample comprises around 450,000 clones, 75% to 95% of them detected only once. 12% of the sample comes from the top ten.

Points the paper makes about the study in general: Comparable non-spike TCR breadth was observed between vaccine and placebo recipients, consistent with only spike being contained in the vaccine. Comparing responses between vaccine doses or regimens was not something the study was powered to do. Ad26.COV2.S recipients had higher spike-specific TCR breadth than placebo recipients (P = 0.0014). According to the authors, total T cell responses may have been underestimated by the TCR breadth and depth analyses. After vaccination, spike-specific CD8+ and CD4+ T cell responses were reported to show substantial breadth.

Source: peripheral blood, taken in a trial of Ad26.COV2.S vaccine versus placebo. This clonotype was obtained from a person between 18 and 65 years old who received the Ad26.COV2.S COVID-19 vaccine or a placebo. This chain is built from TRBV3-1 (or the pseudogene TRBV3-2) and TRBJ1-2; the D gene is possibly TRBD1, with 5 bases matching. The DNA is as follows: TGTGCCAGCAGCCAAGAGGAGGGGTTTTATGGCTACACCTTC. It is translated as CASSQEEGFYGYTF.